The present TCR beta chain was sequenced within a study of blood T cell repertoires in COVID-19. Study details: COVID-19 samples, acute and convalescent, were from the United States, Italy and Spain. T cells, B-cell-depleted T cells, or PBMCs supplied cDNA or gDNA.

Clones were sequenced by immunoSEQ multiplex PCR, and TCRdb holds only the in-frame ones, with some missing. The sample carries under 150,000 clones, about 76% recorded once. In the case of this clone: Other DNA sequences in this specimen translate into the identical CDR3.

Trimming cost V 5 bases and J 7 bases; bases outside gene matches: 10. The CDR3 covers 14 residues. Germline V gene sequence: CDR1 SNHLY, CDR2 FYNNEI. The rearrangement links TRBV2 to TRBJ2-7; 8 nucleotides align to TRBD1. The sequence derives from a man older than 75 with acute or convalescent COVID-19. The sequenced sample was peripheral blood. The CDR3 region has the DNA TGTGCCAGCAGTCCGACAGGGGTAACGGGAGAGCAGTACTTC. Translation gives CASSPTGVTGEQYF.